A selection of T cell receptor beta chains follows, all from one sample in a study of cytomegalovirus exposure and HLA in healthy donors. Clones were sequenced by immunoSEQ multiplex PCR, and TCRdb holds only the in-frame ones, with some missing. The sample has more than 140,000 clones. The material sequenced was PBMCs. The receptors shown here come from a woman in her late teens or twenties in good health and CMV-seronegative. Both conserved end residues are part of each CDR3. D genes are given only for firm matches.

v_gene: TRBV2
j_gene: TRBJ2-7
d_gene: TRBD2
CDR3aa: CASSATGGSSYEQYF
CDR3nt: TGTGCCAGCAGCGCCACTGGCGGGAGCTCCTACGAGCAGTACTTC

v_gene: TRBV7-2
j_gene: TRBJ2-1
d_gene: TRBD2
CDR3aa: CASSLSGRAGNEQFF
CDR3nt: TGTGCCAGCAGCTTAAGCGGGAGGGCCGGCAATGAGCAGTTCTTC

v_gene: TRBV5-6
j_gene: TRBJ2-3
d_gene: .
CDR3aa: CASSPSTDTQYF
CDR3nt: TGTGCCAGCAGCCCATCAACAGATACGCAGTATTTT

v_gene: TRBV6-1
j_gene: TRBJ1-3
d_gene: .
CDR3aa: CASSEVRVRSSGNTIYF
CDR3nt: TGTGCCAGCAGTGAAGTGCGGGTCCGAAGCTCTGGAAACACCATATATTTT

v_gene: TRBV27
j_gene: TRBJ1-3
d_gene: .
CDR3aa: CASSPKGGNTIYF
CDR3nt: TGTGCCAGCAGTCCCAAGGGGGGAAACACCATATATTTT

v_gene: TRBV4-2
j_gene: TRBJ2-1
d_gene: TRBD2
CDR3aa: CASSQEGLAGGRDNEQFF
CDR3nt: TGTGCCAGCAGCCAGGAAGGACTAGCGGGAGGTCGAGACAATGAGCAGTTCTTC

v_gene: TRBV6-1
j_gene: TRBJ2-1
d_gene: .
CDR3aa: CASSDQTRRGEQFF
CDR3nt: TGTGCCAGCAGTGATCAGACTAGGCGAGGGGAGCAGTTCTTC

v_gene: TRBV4-2
j_gene: TRBJ1-3
d_gene: TRBD1
CDR3aa: CASSQDKQQGIGNTIYF
CDR3nt: TGTGCCAGCAGCCAAGATAAACAACAGGGGATAGGGAACACCATATATTTT

v_gene: TRBV15
j_gene: TRBJ1-5
d_gene: .
CDR3aa: CATSSPNQPQHF
CDR3nt: TGTGCCACCAGCAGTCCAAATCAGCCCCAGCATTTT

v_gene: TRBV6-6
j_gene: TRBJ2-7
d_gene: TRBD1
CDR3aa: CASRQGYEQYF
CDR3nt: TGTGCCAGTCGACAGGGATACGAGCAGTACTTC

v_gene: TRBV6-1
j_gene: TRBJ1-5
d_gene: TRBD1
CDR3aa: CATNLGQGYDQPQHF
CDR3nt: TGTGCCACCAATCTGGGACAGGGTTACGATCAGCCCCAGCATTTT

v_gene: TRBV19
j_gene: TRBJ2-1
d_gene: .
CDR3aa: CASSLGLANEQFF
CDR3nt: TGTGCCAGTAGTTTAGGGCTAGCCAATGAGCAGTTCTTC

v_gene: TRBV27
j_gene: TRBJ2-1
d_gene: TRBD2
CDR3aa: CASSPTSGDNEQFF
CDR3nt: TGTGCCAGCAGTCCCACTAGCGGGGACAATGAGCAGTTCTTC

v_gene: TRBV7-9
j_gene: TRBJ2-5
d_gene: TRBD1
CDR3aa: CASSPVRDRDQETQYF
CDR3nt: TGTGCCAGCAGCCCGGTGCGGGACAGGGACCAAGAGACCCAGTACTTC

v_gene: TRBV2
j_gene: TRBJ2-5
d_gene: TRBD2
CDR3aa: CASSITREERRETQYF
CDR3nt: TGTGCCAGCAGTATTACGCGGGAGGAGCGGCGAGAGACCCAGTACTTC

v_gene: TRBV4-1
j_gene: TRBJ2-1
d_gene: TRBD2
CDR3aa: CASSHPSGSSYNEQFF
CDR3nt: TGCGCCAGCAGCCACCCTAGCGGGAGCTCCTACAATGAGCAGTTCTTC

v_gene: TRBV19
j_gene: TRBJ2-3
d_gene: TRBD2
CDR3aa: CASSSGGRAFTDTQYF
CDR3nt: TGTGCCAGTAGTTCTGGGGGGAGGGCCTTTACAGATACGCAGTATTTT

v_gene: TRBV7-2
j_gene: TRBJ1-3
d_gene: .
CDR3aa: CASSPQQGPNTIYF
CDR3nt: TGTGCCAGCAGCCCCCAACAGGGCCCGAACACCATATATTTT

v_gene: TRBV19
j_gene: TRBJ1-5
d_gene: TRBD1
CDR3aa: CASTWTGSNQPQHF
CDR3nt: TGTGCCAGTACCTGGACAGGGAGCAATCAGCCCCAGCATTTT

v_gene: TRBV18
j_gene: TRBJ1-4
d_gene: .
CDR3aa: CASSPQGIGNNEKLFF
CDR3nt: TGTGCCAGCTCACCGCAGGGGATAGGGAATAATGAAAAACTGTTTTTT

v_gene: TRBV10-3
j_gene: TRBJ1-3
d_gene: .
CDR3aa: CAISAGPGNTIYF
CDR3nt: TGTGCCATCAGTGCAGGGCCCGGAAACACCATATATTTT

v_gene: TRBV30
j_gene: TRBJ1-3
d_gene: .
CDR3aa: CAWNELAGNTIYF
CDR3nt: TGTGCCTGGAATGAACTTGCTGGAAACACCATATATTTT

v_gene: TRBV10-1
j_gene: TRBJ1-1
d_gene: TRBD1
CDR3aa: CASSPGTGRTEAFF
CDR3nt: TGCGCCAGCAGCCCCGGGACAGGGAGGACTGAAGCTTTCTTT

v_gene: TRBV12-5
j_gene: TRBJ2-5
d_gene: TRBD2
CDR3aa: CASGSGLAGIQETQYF
CDR3nt: TGTGCTAGTGGTTCCGGACTAGCGGGGATACAAGAGACCCAGTACTTC

v_gene: TRBV29-1
j_gene: TRBJ1-2
d_gene: TRBD1
CDR3aa: CSVDSTGALVDGYTF
CDR3nt: TGCAGCGTTGATTCGACAGGGGCTCTAGTAGATGGCTACACCTTC

v_gene: TRBV6-1
j_gene: TRBJ2-3
d_gene: TRBD2
CDR3aa: CASSVPAGEADTQYF
CDR3nt: TGTGCCAGCAGTGTTCCAGCGGGAGAAGCAGATACGCAGTATTTT

v_gene: TRBV18
j_gene: TRBJ1-2
d_gene: TRBD1
CDR3aa: CASSFRQGTYGYTF
CDR3nt: TGTGCCAGCTCCTTCAGACAGGGCACCTATGGCTACACCTTC

v_gene: TRBV15
j_gene: TRBJ1-1
d_gene: TRBD1
CDR3aa: CATSRDDRGIEAFF
CDR3nt: TGTGCCACCAGCAGAGATGACAGGGGAATCGAAGCTTTCTTT

v_gene: TRBV4-1
j_gene: TRBJ2-3
d_gene: TRBD2
CDR3aa: CASSFSWTSGTDTQYF
CDR3nt: TGCGCCAGCAGCTTTAGCTGGACTAGCGGCACAGATACGCAGTATTTT

v_gene: TRBV10-3
j_gene: TRBJ2-5
d_gene: TRBD2
CDR3aa: CAISESAGGEETQYF
CDR3nt: TGTGCCATCAGTGAGTCCGCGGGAGGCGAGGAGACCCAGTACTTC

v_gene: TRBV11-3
j_gene: TRBJ2-2
d_gene: TRBD2
CDR3aa: CASSLGLAGNTGELFF
CDR3nt: TGTGCCAGCAGCTTGGGACTAGCGGGAAACACCGGGGAGCTGTTTTTT

v_gene: TRBV28
j_gene: TRBJ1-3
d_gene: .
CDR3aa: CASSFQGNTIYF
CDR3nt: TGTGCCAGCAGTTTTCAGGGAAACACCATATATTTT

v_gene: TRBV7-3
j_gene: TRBJ1-4
d_gene: .
CDR3aa: CASSSHHRSSTTTNEKLFF
CDR3nt: TGTGCCAGCAGCTCCCACCATCGGTCCTCAACTACAACTAATGAAAAACTGTTTTTT

v_gene: TRBV4-2
j_gene: TRBJ1-1
d_gene: .
CDR3aa: CASSHAGTSNTEAFF
CDR3nt: TGTGCCAGCAGCCACGCCGGGACATCCAACACTGAAGCTTTCTTT

v_gene: TRBV5-5
j_gene: TRBJ2-7
d_gene: .
CDR3aa: CASSHGAGYYEQYF
CDR3nt: TGTGCCAGCAGCCATGGGGCGGGGTACTACGAGCAGTACTTC

v_gene: TRBV10-3
j_gene: TRBJ1-6
d_gene: TRBD1
CDR3aa: CAISDGQGNNSPLHF
CDR3nt: TGTGCCATCAGTGATGGACAGGGGAATAATTCACCCCTCCACTTT